The rows below give T cell receptor beta chains drawn from one sample of a study of cytomegalovirus exposure and HLA in healthy donors. The method was immunoSEQ multiplex PCR; TCRdb's version includes in-frame clones alone and lacks a portion of them. Among approximately 100,000 clones listed, around 84% were seen once. Sequencing used PBMCs. The receptor source for this set is a woman between 18 and 30 years old in good health and CMV-seronegative. Both conserved end residues are part of each CDR3. D genes are given only for firm matches. Rows give clone size only sometimes, using once, few, many, or a class for an expanded clone.

DNA | CDR3 | V | D | J | length | size
TGTGCCAGCAGTCAACTCAATCTAGCGGGGGTAGGCAATGAGCAGTTCTTC | CASSQLNLAGVGNEQFF | TRBV28 | TRBD2 | TRBJ2-1 | 17 | .
TGCGCCAGCAGCCAAGAGTCAGGGCTCTACAATTCACCCCTCCACTTT | CASSQESGLYNSPLHF | TRBV4-3 | . | TRBJ1-6 | 16 | .
TGTGCCAGCAGCTTAGGAGACAGGGCGAACACTGAAGCTTTCTTT | CASSLGDRANTEAFF | TRBV7-9 | TRBD1 | TRBJ1-1 | 15 | few
TGTGCCAGCAGTTTATCAGCAGGGCCTGAAGCTTTCTTT | CASSLSAGPEAFF | TRBV27 | . | TRBJ1-1 | 13 | .
TGTGCCAGCAGCTTAAGGACTAGCGGGCATAGTCAGCCCCAAGAGACCCAGTACTTC | CASSLRTSGHSQPQETQYF | TRBV7-9 | TRBD2 | TRBJ2-5 | 19 | .
TGTGCCAGCTCTCCCAGGACTAGCGGGGTCTACAATGAGCAGTTCTTC | CASSPRTSGVYNEQFF | TRBV18 | TRBD2 | TRBJ2-1 | 16 | once
TGCGCCAGCAGCCAAGTTACAGGGGGTTTTTCAGCCGAGCAGTACTTC | CASSQVTGGFSAEQYF | TRBV4-3 | TRBD1 | TRBJ2-7 | 16 | .
TGTGCCAGCAGCTTAGCGGTAGGACTCTCTGGAAACACCATATATTTT | CASSLAVGLSGNTIYF | TRBV7-2 | . | TRBJ1-3 | 16 | .
TGTGCCAGCAGCCCCTTCGAGGTGAACAGGGAATCTGATAATTCACCCCTCCACTTT | CASSPFEVNRESDNSPLHF | TRBV7-6 | . | TRBJ1-6 | 19 | .
TGTGCCAGCAGTTCACCACAGGGAGCTGGCTACACCTTC | CASSSPQGAGYTF | TRBV28 | . | TRBJ1-2 | 13 | .
TGTGCCAGCAGCTCTAATACCGGGACAGGGTCCCCAGGATTC | CASSSNTGTGSPGF | TRBV7-2 | TRBD1 | TRBJ1-2 | 14 | few
TGCGCCAGCAGCCAAAAAAGCGGGGGGGCAGGGGAGCTGTTTTTT | CASSQKSGGAGELFF | TRBV4-1 | TRBD2 | TRBJ2-2 | 15 | .
TGTGCCAGCAGCTCCCTCCGGGCGGGGGTTTACAATGAGCAGTTCTTC | CASSSLRAGVYNEQFF | TRBV5-4 | TRBD2 | TRBJ2-1 | 16 | .
TGTGCCAGCTCACCCGGACTAGCGGGGGGGCCAGATACGCAGTATTTT | CASSPGLAGGPDTQYF | TRBV18 | TRBD2 | TRBJ2-3 | 16 | .
TGTGCCAGCATAGGACAATACACAGATACGCAGTATTTT | CASIGQYTDTQYF | TRBV28 | . | TRBJ2-3 | 13 | .
TGCGCCAGCAGCAATATCAGGGTCGGGGAGCTGTTTTTT | CASSNIRVGELFF | TRBV4-1 | . | TRBJ2-2 | 13 | few
TGTGCCAGCAGCCCAAATTCCCACGAGCAGTACTTC | CASSPNSHEQYF | TRBV28 | . | TRBJ2-7 | 12 | .
TGTGCCAGCAGCCCCGCTAGCCCCCGTCAAGAGACCCAGTACTTC | CASSPASPRQETQYF | TRBV7-2 | . | TRBJ2-5 | 15 | .
TGCGCCAGCAGCCAAGGAAGGTCTAGCGGGGGAGCCGAGACCCAGTACTTC | CASSQGRSSGGAETQYF | TRBV4-3 | TRBD2 | TRBJ2-5 | 17 | .
TGTGCCAGCAGCACCGGGACTAGCGGGGCAATTACTAGCACAGATACGCAGTATTTT | CASSTGTSGAITSTDTQYF | TRBV5-4 | TRBD2 | TRBJ2-3 | 19 | few
TGTGCCAGCAGCCAAGGACAGCCAAGCTATGGCTACACCTTC | CASSQGQPSYGYTF | TRBV9 | . | TRBJ1-2 | 14 | .
TGTGCCAGCAGTGCCTCTAGCGGGGGCACAGATACGCAGTATTTT | CASSASSGGTDTQYF | TRBV6-4 | TRBD2 | TRBJ2-3 | 15 | .
TGTGCCAGTAGTATTGAGGATCGGGGGACTGAAGCTTTCTTT | CASSIEDRGTEAFF | TRBV19 | . | TRBJ1-1 | 14 | .
TGTGCCAGCAGCCAAATCCGACTAGCTAGCACAGATACGCAGTATTTT | CASSQIRLASTDTQYF | TRBV14 | TRBD2 | TRBJ2-3 | 16 | .
TGTGCCAGCAGCGTAGTGTCAGGGGGTTTCTCTGGGGCCAACGTCCTGACTTTC | CASSVVSGGFSGANVLTF | TRBV9 | TRBD1 | TRBJ2-6 | 18 | .